This TCR beta chain was sequenced during a study of T cell repertoires in cytomegalovirus infection. Study at large: Well-studied HLA-B-restricted CMV epitopes were used in the study alongside recently identified HLA-C-restricted ones. Evidence of both CMV infection and a matching HLA type came from public TCR beta signatures. Overall study findings and caveats: Dominating the ex vivo response were TCR beta clonotypes that were CMV-specific and HLA-C-restricted. Totalled public TCR beta family frequency picked out people who carried CMV plus the relevant HLA.

V was clipped by 5 bases and J by 1 base, with 14 bases between them. This CDR3 has 15 residues. From germline, CDR1 is SGHTA and CDR2 FQGNSA. Via MiXCR, TCRdb re-called the reads, giving one row per CDR3 protein. The data contain around 70,000 distinct CDR3 sequences, under 30% of them singletons. This clonotype was detected ten times or more. What it recognizes is unknown. This sequence originates from a human donor in good health (CMV status not recorded). Some clones in this sample may be carry-over from other donors' samples. This sample comprised CD8+ T cells from cultured PBMCs, obtained from culture after CMV antigen stimulation. The V call is TRBV7-2, the J call TRBJ2-5; maybe TRBD1 (5 bases). In DNA form, the CDR3 reads TGTGCCAGCAGCCCCTACCTGGACATCCAAGAGACCCAGTACTTC. This encodes CASSPYLDIQETQYF.